These 5 T cell receptor beta chains came from one sample sequenced in a study of shared clonotypes between healthy human individuals (TCRdb year 2020). The library was made by the immunoSEQ multiplex PCR assay. TCRdb carries this immuneACCESS record with in-frame sequences only. Its versions omit some clonotypes, under half of them owing to an unresolved V gene in the studies checked, with the rest unexplained. This sample gives roughly 500,000 clones in total; 70% to 85% of them show up just once. The top ten constitute around 12% of the sample. The sample was PBMCs. These receptors were obtained from a middle-aged woman in good health. Some clones in this sample may be carry-over from other donors' samples.

The table lists this clone with a few counts. Other DNA sequences in this specimen translate into the identical CDR3. The rearrangement uses TRBV9 and TRBJ2-5; D perhaps matches TRBD2 (6 bases). This CDR3 contains 14 residues. Trimming shortened V by 0 bases and J by 2 bases, and 8 bases separated the two germline ends. Germline loops: CDR1 SGDLS, CDR2 YYNGEE. Written as DNA, the CDR3 is TGTGCCAGCAGCGTAGTGGCGGGGCAAGAGACCCAGTACTTC. Translating it yields CASSVVAGQETQYF.

This clone was seen a few times. This CDR3 reads CATRWSGGGDEQYF. DNA for the CDR3: TGTGCCACCAGATGGAGCGGGGGGGGCGACGAGCAGTACTTC. The chain has TRBV15 and TRBJ2-7; 10 nucleotides align to TRBD2. Germline V lookup: CDR1 LNHNV, CDR2 YYDKDF (reference sequence). J lost 5 bases, V lost 6 bases, and 7 bases had no gene match. This CDR3 contains 14 residues.

With regard to this clone: At one end the junction does not follow the germline gene, possibly because of a read error. The chain recombines TRBV10-2 with TRBJ2-2; weak D call: TRBD1 (5 bases). Germline lookup yields CDR1 WSHSY and CDR2 SAAADI. The CDR3 loop spans 14 amino acids. In DNA, the CDR3 is TGCACCAGCTCCGGACAAAAAAACACCGGGGAGCTGTTTTTT. It translates to CTSSGQKNTGELFF.

The chain uses TRBV5-1 and TRBJ1-4; D perhaps matches TRBD1 (6 bases). The germline V and J ends were trimmed by 2 bases and 4 bases, with 15 bases remaining between them. Germline CDR1 is SGHRS and CDR2 is YFSETQ. The CDR3 sequence is 16 residues long. CDR3: CASSFSVRQVNEKLFF. The CDR3 DNA reads TGCGCCAGCAGCTTTTCGGTCAGACAGGTTAATGAAAAACTGTTTTTT.

The CDR3 bases are TGTGCCAGCAGTTCCATGACAGGGGGCGCGTGGGAGACCCAGTACTTC. Its translation: CASSSMTGGAWETQYF. V gene TRBV28 combines with J gene TRBJ2-5, with 10 bases fitting TRBD1. The CDR3 extends over 16 amino acids. Germline values: CDR1 MDHEN, CDR2 SYDVKM. Trimming removed 4 bases from V and 5 bases from J; junction bases left unmatched: 10. Using reference TRBV28 and TRBJ2-5 for the parts outside the CDR3, the full variable domain is DVKVTQSSRYLVKRTGEKVFLECVQDMDHENMFWYRQDPGLGLRLIYFSYDVKMKEKGDIPEGYSVSREKKERFSLILESASTNQTSMYLCASSSMTGGAWETQYFGPGTRLLVL.